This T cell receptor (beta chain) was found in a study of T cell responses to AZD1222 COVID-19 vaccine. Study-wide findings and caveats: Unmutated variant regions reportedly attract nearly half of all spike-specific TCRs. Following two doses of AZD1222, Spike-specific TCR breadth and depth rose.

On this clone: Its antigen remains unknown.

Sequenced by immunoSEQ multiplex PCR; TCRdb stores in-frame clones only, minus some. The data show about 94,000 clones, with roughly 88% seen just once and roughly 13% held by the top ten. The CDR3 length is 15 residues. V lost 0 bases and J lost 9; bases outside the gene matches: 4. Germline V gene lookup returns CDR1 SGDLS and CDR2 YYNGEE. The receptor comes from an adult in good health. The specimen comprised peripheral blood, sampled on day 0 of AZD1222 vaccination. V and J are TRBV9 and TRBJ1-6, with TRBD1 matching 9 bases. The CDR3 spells CASSVDRGLSSPLHF. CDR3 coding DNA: TGTGCCAGCAGCGTAGACAGGGGGCTTAGTTCACCCCTCCACTTT.